This TCR beta chain emerged from a study of patients and donors after allogeneic stem cell transplantation. This CDR3 spans 12 amino acids. V lost 2 bases, J lost 9 bases, and 11 bases lay in between. Germline CDR1 SGDLS, CDR2 YYNGEE. TCRdb processed the RT-PCR reads anew with MiXCR; each CDR3 protein has one entry. The table lists about 200,000 distinct CDR3 sequences, 35% to 45% of them singletons, with 11% in the top ten. The receptor was derived from a human donor who was either an allogeneic HSCT recipient or a stem cell or donor lymphocyte infusion donor (not recorded which). It is not recorded whose cells these are; they may come from a transplant donor. The chain has TRBV9 and TRBJ1-1, with D unclear. The sample taken for sequencing was blood, either unsorted or a sorted T cell fraction (not recorded which). The CDR3 DNA follows: TGTGCCAGCAGCGTTACTGAGGGCCAAGCTTTCTTT. Translated: CASSVTEGQAFF.